This T cell receptor beta chain was captured by sequencing in a study of cytomegalovirus exposure and HLA in healthy donors. This PCR relied on a set of 60 Vbeta primers and 13 Jbeta primers. Clones were sequenced by immunoSEQ multiplex PCR, and TCRdb holds only the in-frame ones, with some missing. Of over 130,000 clones listed, about 84% are singletons. The CDR3 spans 14 residues. CDR1 and CDR2 from the germline V gene are SGHTA and FQGNSA. The junction had 2 bases not matched to a gene; V was cut back by 3 bases and J by 1 base. Sequencing was done on a sample of PBMCs. The sequence was obtained from a man in his fifties or sixties in good health and CMV-seronegative. The chain links TRBV7-2 to TRBJ2-7, with TRBD2 identical over 8 bases. CDR3 region: CASSFSGMSYEQYF. The CDR3 nucleotides read TGTGCCAGCAGCTTTAGCGGGATGTCCTACGAGCAGTACTTC.